These 24 T cell receptor beta chains were sequenced from one sample in a study of blood T cell repertoires in COVID-19. Here immunoSEQ multiplex PCR was the method, and the copy in TCRdb shows in-frame clones only, minus some. The sample lists 70,000 or so clones; about 86% were seen once. Sequences were obtained from peripheral blood. The source of these receptors is a middle-aged man with acute or convalescent COVID-19.

The chain links TRBV5-8 to TRBJ1-5, with 10 bases matching TRBD1. Germline values: CDR1 SGHTS, CDR2 YDEGEE. Trimming took 3 bases from V and 6 from J; bases not matched to a gene: 6. This CDR3 spans 15 amino acids. The CDR3 coding sequence is TGTGCCAGCAGCTCTCGACAGGGGGCAGTTCAGCCCCAGCATTTT. Translation: CASSSRQGAVQPQHF.

This chain links TRBV18 with TRBJ1-1, with a weak D call TRBD1 (6 bases). The CDR3 contains 14 residues. Trimming left V 6 bases short and J 6 bases short, with 17 bases between. Germline assignment: CDR1 KGHSH and CDR2 LQKENI. The CDR3 reads CASSQQGYVAEAFF. The CDR3 DNA reads TGTGCCAGCTCCCAACAGGGTTATGTGGCTGAAGCTTTCTTT.

The chain combines TRBV25-1 with TRBJ2-2, with 8 bases lining up with TRBD2. Per the germline V gene, CDR1 is MGHDK and CDR2 is SYGVNS. The length of the CDR3 is 14 residues. Trimming at V came to 7 bases and at J to 7 bases, leaving 8 bases not matched to a gene. This chain's CDR3 is CASISSGGGGELFF. The CDR3 DNA sequence: TGTGCCAGCATATCAAGCGGGGGTGGCGGGGAGCTGTTTTTT.

The V and J genes are TRBV11-2 and TRBJ2-1, with TRBD2 as a possible D gene (6 bases). The CDR3 consists of 15 residues. Trimming took 4 bases from V and 0 from J, leaving 10 bases between them. CDR1 and CDR2 from the germline V gene are SGHAT and FQNNGV. CDR3 bases: TGTGCCAGCAGCTCGTTAGCGGCCTCCTACAATGAGCAGTTCTTC. Protein product: CASSSLAASYNEQFF.

This rearrangement joins TRBV4-1 to TRBJ1-3; D not resolved. Per germline, CDR1 MGHRA and CDR2 YSYEKL. The ends were cut back, 0 bases at V and 1 base at J, with 10 bases in the middle. The length of the CDR3 is 16 residues. CDR3: CASSQERGSSGNTIYF. For the CDR3, the DNA is TGCGCCAGCAGCCAAGAGCGGGGTTCGTCTGGAAACACCATATATTTT.

The J gene is TRBJ2-7, the V gene TRBV6-5; the match to TRBD1 covers 8 bases. The CDR3 contains 15 residues. V dropped 0 bases and J dropped 3; count of bases not matched to a gene: 4. Per the germline V gene, CDR1 is MNHEY and CDR2 is SVGAGI. The CDR3 loop reads CASSYSSGGFYEQYF. As DNA, the CDR3 is TGTGCCAGCAGTTACTCTTCAGGGGGCTTCTACGAGCAGTACTTC.

V usage is TRBV7-9 and J usage is TRBJ1-1, with unresolved D. Trimming stripped 2 bases from V and 5 bases from J, with 12 bases between. Germline V lookup: CDR1 SEHNR, CDR2 FQNEAQ (reference sequence). The CDR3 runs to 14 residues. The DNA for the CDR3 is TGTGCCAGCAGCTTATCATCCACGAGAACTGAAGCTTTCTTT. It codes for CASSLSSTRTEAFF. Full variable domain (rest looked up from reference TRBV7-9 and TRBJ1-1): DTGVSQNPRHKITKRGQNVTFRCDPISEHNRLYWYRQTLGQGPEFLTYFQNEAQLEKSRLLSDRFSAERPKGSFSTLEIQRTEQGDSAMYLCASSLSSTRTEAFFGQGTRLTVV.

J is TRBJ1-2 and V is TRBV19; D perhaps matches TRBD1 (6 bases). Germline CDR1 reads LNHDA; CDR2 reads SQIVND (reference sequence). The CDR3 has 16 amino acids. The germline V and J ends were trimmed by 7 bases and 1 base, with 19 bases remaining between them. CDR3 DNA: TGTGCCAGTACCTCCCCCCTGGACAGCGTTAACTATGGCTACACCTTC. Translated: CASTSPLDSVNYGYTF.

The chain uses TRBV7-2 and TRBJ2-7, with D uncertain. Germline loops: CDR1 SGHTA, CDR2 FQGNSA. The V end was cut by 3 bases, the J end by 2 bases, with 8 bases between. The CDR3 has 13 residues. In DNA form, the CDR3 reads TGTGCCAGCAGCTTGGGCGATGCCTACGAGCAGTACTTC. This translates into CASSLGDAYEQYF.

This clone was detected only once. The chain carries TRBV3-1 (or the pseudogene TRBV3-2) and TRBJ2-2, with 7 nucleotides matching TRBD2. After removal of 0 bases from V and 9 bases from J, the junction contained 4 bases not matched to a gene. The CDR3 has 14 amino acids. CDR1 and CDR2 (germline): LGHDT, YNNKEL (reference sequence). The CDR3 nucleotides are TGTGCCAGCAGCCAAGATTGGGGGGGATGGGAGCTGTTTTTT. It specifies CASSQDWGGWELFF.

The V gene is TRBV7-9, the J gene TRBJ2-1, with 10 bases matching TRBD2. The CDR3 consists of 15 residues. CDR1 SEHNR and CDR2 FQNEAQ come from the germline V gene (reference sequence). Trimming cost V 6 bases and J 3 bases; bases outside gene matches: 5. This chain's CDR3 is CASRRTSGVYNEQFF. Here the CDR3 DNA reads TGTGCCAGCAGGAGAACTAGCGGGGTCTACAATGAGCAGTTCTTC.

The chain carries TRBV28 and TRBJ2-1, with TRBD2 matching 10 bases. V shed 4 bases, J shed 6 bases, and the junction held 9 bases outside the gene matches. Germline lookup yields CDR1 MDHEN and CDR2 SYDVKM. CDR3 length: 16 residues. The CDR3 region has the DNA TGTGCCAGCAGTTGGGCTTTTAGCGGGAGGACCAATGAGCAGTTCTTC. Residues: CASSWAFSGRTNEQFF.

The chain couples TRBV19 to TRBJ1-2; no firm D call. This CDR3 has 12 amino acids. V was pared by 2 bases and J by 4 bases, with 5 bases between. Germline V gene data show CDR1 as LNHDA and CDR2 as SQIVND (reference sequence). The CDR3 is CASSILSYGYTF. CDR3 DNA sequence: TGTGCCAGTAGTATATTGAGCTATGGCTACACCTTC.

The V call is TRBV30, the J call TRBJ2-7, with D possibly being TRBD2 (5 bases). In germline, CDR1 is GTSNPN, CDR2 SVGIG (reference sequence). The CDR3 totals 12 residues. V lost 6 bases, J lost 4 bases, and 13 bases lay in between. The CDR3 sequence: CACIRSGYEQYF. In nucleotides, the CDR3 is TGTGCCTGCATCCGCTCGGGGTACGAGCAGTACTTC.

This clone was found a few times. This chain uses TRBV5-4 with TRBJ1-4; TRBD1 agrees at 8 bases. The CDR3 has 16 residues. Trimming cost V 4 bases and J 6 bases; bases outside gene matches: 11. Germline V lookup: CDR1 SGHNT, CDR2 YYREEE (reference sequence). The CDR3 here is CASSLPPGQADEKLFF. CDR3 in DNA: TGTGCCAGCAGCCTCCCTCCGGGACAGGCGGATGAAAAACTGTTTTTT.

The chain has TRBV4-2 and TRBJ1-3, with 8 bases fitting TRBD1. The CDR3 extends over 19 amino acids. Looked up from germline, CDR1 is LGHNA and CDR2 is YNFKEQ. J gave up 0 bases and V 1 base, and 11 bases lay outside the gene matches. CDR3 amino acids: CASSQAYTGGPLSGNTIYF. CDR3 bases: TGTGCCAGCAGCCAAGCTTATACAGGGGGGCCCCTCTCTGGAAACACCATATATTTT.

The chain couples TRBV6-6 to TRBJ2-1; a possible D gene is TRBD2 (6 bases). This CDR3 comprises 16 residues. The germline CDR1 and CDR2 sequences are MNHNY and SVGAGI (reference sequence). Trimming pared 0 bases from V and 2 bases from J, leaving 11 bases between. The CDR3 region has the DNA TGTGCCAGCAGTTACTCTGTGACTAGTCCCTACAATGAGCAGTTCTTC. Translating gives CASSYSVTSPYNEQFF.

V usage is TRBV4-1 and J usage is TRBJ2-3; D not certain. V gave up 0 bases and J gave up 4 bases, with 8 bases separating them. The germline V gene has CDR1 MGHRA and CDR2 YSYEKL. The CDR3 covers 14 residues. CDR3 in amino acids: CASSQDWRPDTQYF. CDR3 DNA: TGCGCCAGCAGCCAAGACTGGCGGCCAGATACGCAGTATTTT.

This clone was picked up a small number of times. CDR3 DNA sequence: TGTGCCAGTAGCATCGTTCTTGTGGGCCGCAATCAGCCCCAGCATTTT. Residues: CASSIVLVGRNQPQHF. V usage is TRBV19 and J usage is TRBJ1-5; D unresolved. V lost 6 bases, J lost 2 bases, and 17 bases lay in between. Per the germline V gene, CDR1 is LNHDA and CDR2 is SQIVND (reference sequence). The CDR3 spans 16 residues.

The gene calls are TRBV6-1 and TRBJ2-5; D may be TRBD1 (6 bases). CDR3 length equals 18 residues. Germline V lookup: CDR1 MNHNS, CDR2 SASEGT. Trimming took 0 bases from V and 5 from J, leaving 22 bases between them. Here the CDR3 DNA reads TGTGCCAGCAGTGAAGCGAAAGGGGCGCGGACGAGGGGGGAGACCCAGTACTTC. Its protein product is CASSEAKGARTRGETQYF.

Only one count was recorded for this clone. The rearrangement uses TRBV6-2 or TRBV6-3 and TRBJ2-5, with 8 bases fitting TRBD2. The CDR3 spans 15 residues. The germline gives CDR1 MNHEY, CDR2 SVGEGT. The V and J ends lost 5 bases and 6 bases, in that order; junction bases with no gene match: 11. CDR3 sequence: CASSTNGGASKTQYF. The CDR3 DNA reads as TGTGCCAGCAGTACTAACGGGGGGGCGTCGAAGACCCAGTACTTC.

A single count supports this clone. The chain employs TRBV19 and TRBJ1-2, with TRBD1 as a possible D gene (6 bases). The germline CDR1 and CDR2 sequences are LNHDA and SQIVND (reference sequence). The V gene lost 9 bases and the J gene lost 0 bases, with 14 bases spanning the gap. The CDR3 is made up of 14 amino acids. The CDR3 sequence: CASSWTAANYGYTF. The DNA for the CDR3 is TGTGCCAGCTCCTGGACAGCGGCTAACTATGGCTACACCTTC.

This sequence joins TRBV30 and TRBJ1-1; D is unclear. Trimming stripped 8 bases from V and 5 bases from J, with 9 bases between. Germline-derived CDR1 and CDR2 are GTSNPN and SVGIG (reference sequence). This CDR3 has 10 residues. The CDR3 here is CAGRRTEAFF. CDR3 DNA sequence: TGTGCCGGTAGGCGGACTGAAGCTTTCTTT.

This clone was counted a single time. The V call is TRBV5-1, the J call TRBJ2-1; 12 bases agree with TRBD2. Germline lookup yields CDR1 SGHRS and CDR2 YFSETQ. With 0 bases clipped from V and 9 bases from J, the junction kept 4 bases outside the gene matches. The CDR3 runs to 15 residues. The CDR3: CASSLGTSGDGEQFF. CDR3 bases: TGCGCCAGCAGCTTGGGGACTAGCGGGGATGGTGAGCAGTTCTTC.